Listed here are 3 T cell receptor beta chains from one sample, sequenced in a study of blood T cells in healthy people across ages (dated by TCRdb to 2013 to 2016). Libraries were prepared through 5' RACE. Reads for this sample came from an Illumina HiSeq 2500. The second PCR ran for about 6 to 11 cycles and used a J-beta primer mix along with a sample-barcoded 5' primer. TCRdb cleaned the public reads at Q25 with fastp, built clones with MiXCR and kept in-frame beta chains. One record per CDR3 amino acid sequence lists the most common genes and DNA. The sample table shows about 780,000 distinct CDR3 sequences, and around 24% are seen once. The top ten constitute roughly 3.1% of the sample. These same data were also listed under a study on T cells of mothers and their children.

Sequenced material: blood. The receptors derive from a boy aged 5 to 17 in good health.

This clonotype was seen a handful of times. The gene calls are TRBV5-1 and TRBJ2-7; 8 bases agree with TRBD2. The CDR3 is 15 amino acids. After removal of 0 bases from V and 3 bases from J, the junction contained 5 bases not matched to a gene. CDR1 and CDR2 (germline): SGHRS, YFSETQ. CDR3 protein: CASSLASGGGYEQYF. In nucleotides, the CDR3 is TGCGCCAGCAGCTTGGCCAGCGGGGGTGGCTACGAGCAGTACTTC.

The V call is TRBV5-1, the J call TRBJ1-2, with 7 bases fitting TRBD1. The CDR3 spans 12 residues. Trimming removed 4 bases from V and 6 bases from J; junction bases left unmatched: 3. Germline lookup yields CDR1 SGHRS and CDR2 YFSETQ. The CDR3 loop reads CASSGTENGYTF. CDR3 nucleotides: TGCGCCAGCAGCGGGACAGAGAATGGCTACACCTTC.

The chain links TRBV29-1 to TRBJ2-7; TRBD1 agrees at 11 bases. Losses at the gene ends were 5 bases for V and 3 bases for J; bases not matched to a gene: 6. In germline, CDR1 is SQVTM, CDR2 ANQGSEA. The CDR3 runs to 14 residues. CDR3 DNA sequence: TGCAGCGTTTCCCGCGGGACAGGGGGCTACGAGCAGTACTTC. It specifies CSVSRGTGGYEQYF.